Relative to its sample, the clone carrying this TCR beta chain is medium-sized. Its antigen is undetermined. V gave up 0 bases and J gave up 5 bases, with 17 bases separating them. Germline assignment: CDR1 SGHVS and CDR2 FQNEAQ. The CDR3 has 16 residues. Each TCR cDNA molecule carried a unique molecular identifier. One entry per CDR3 protein results from TCRdb running MiXCR on the 5' RACE reads. The sample has 4,000 to 5,000 distinct CDR3 sequences, 6.3% seen once. The data originate from a study of spatial heterogeneity in lung cancer. General study findings and limits: For expanded intratumoral alpha and beta TCRs, counts tracked tumor mutation counts.

Time point meaning: sample taken at primary tumor resection. The rearrangement uses TRBV7-8 and TRBJ2-7, with TRBD1 as a possible D gene (6 bases). This sequence originates from a male donor with early-stage non-small cell lung cancer. This specimen consisted of lung tumor tissue, obtained at surgery. CDR3 region: CASSLANRESWNEQYF. CDR3 DNA sequence: TGTGCCAGCAGCTTAGCGAACAGGGAGAGTTGGAACGAGCAGTACTTC.